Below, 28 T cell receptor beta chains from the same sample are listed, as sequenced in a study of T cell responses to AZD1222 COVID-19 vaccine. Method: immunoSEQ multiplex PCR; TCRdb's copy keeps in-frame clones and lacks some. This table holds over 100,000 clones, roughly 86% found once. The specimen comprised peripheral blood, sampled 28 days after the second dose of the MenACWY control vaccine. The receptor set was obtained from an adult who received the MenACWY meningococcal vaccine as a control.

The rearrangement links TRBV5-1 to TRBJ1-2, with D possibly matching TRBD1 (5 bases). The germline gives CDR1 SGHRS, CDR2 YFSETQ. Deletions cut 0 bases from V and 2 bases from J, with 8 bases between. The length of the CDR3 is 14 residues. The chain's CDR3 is CASSLEAGNYGYTF. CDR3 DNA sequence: TGCGCCAGCAGCTTGGAGGCAGGGAACTATGGCTACACCTTC.

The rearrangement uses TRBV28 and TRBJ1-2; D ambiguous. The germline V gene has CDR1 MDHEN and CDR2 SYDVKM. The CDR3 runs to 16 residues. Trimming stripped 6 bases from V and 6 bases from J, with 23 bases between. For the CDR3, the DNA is TGTGCCAGCAGCCGCGCAGGAGGGCGCGTGGTCCATGGCTACACCTTC. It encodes CASSRAGGRVVHGYTF.

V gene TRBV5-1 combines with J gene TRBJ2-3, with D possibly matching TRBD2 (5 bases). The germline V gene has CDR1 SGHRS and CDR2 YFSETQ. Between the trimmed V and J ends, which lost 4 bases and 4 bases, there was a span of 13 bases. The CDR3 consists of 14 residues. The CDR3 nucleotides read TGCGCCAGCAGCGATGATAGCGAGTCAGATACGCAGTATTTT. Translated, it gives CASSDDSESDTQYF.

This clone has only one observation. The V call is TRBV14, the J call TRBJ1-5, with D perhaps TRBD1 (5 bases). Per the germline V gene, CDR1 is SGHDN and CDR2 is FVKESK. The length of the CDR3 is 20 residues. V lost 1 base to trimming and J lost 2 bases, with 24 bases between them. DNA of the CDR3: TGTGCCAGCAGCCAAGTAAGGGGACCGGGTAGGAGTACGGGCAATCAGCCCCAGCATTTT. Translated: CASSQVRGPGRSTGNQPQHF.

CDR3 sequence: CASSTGLTGELFF. In DNA form, the CDR3 reads TGTGCCAGCAGTACAGGGCTGACCGGGGAGCTGTTTTTT. The V and J genes are TRBV6-4 and TRBJ2-2; D is perhaps TRBD1 (6 bases). Per germline, CDR1 MRHNA and CDR2 SNTAGT. Trimming cost V 5 bases and J 5 bases, with 9 bases left between them. CDR3 length equals 13 residues.

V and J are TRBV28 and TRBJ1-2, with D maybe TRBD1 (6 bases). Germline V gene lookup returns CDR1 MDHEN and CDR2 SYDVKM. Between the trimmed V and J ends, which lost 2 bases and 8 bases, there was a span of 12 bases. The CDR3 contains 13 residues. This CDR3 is CASSLGGRRGYTF. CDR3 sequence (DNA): TGTGCCAGCAGTTTAGGGGGGCGCCGGGGCTACACCTTC.

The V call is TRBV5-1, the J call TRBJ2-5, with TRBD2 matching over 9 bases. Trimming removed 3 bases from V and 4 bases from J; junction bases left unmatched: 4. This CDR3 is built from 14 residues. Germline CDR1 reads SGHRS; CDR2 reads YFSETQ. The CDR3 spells CASSSAGGPETQYF. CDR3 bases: TGCGCCAGCAGCTCTGCGGGGGGGCCAGAGACCCAGTACTTC.

CDR3: CASGRQSFTYEQYF. DNA of the CDR3: TGTGCCAGTGGGAGACAGAGCTTTACCTACGAGCAGTACTTC. The chain employs TRBV11-2 and TRBJ2-7; D assignment may be TRBD1 or TRBD2 (5 bases each). Trimming took off 9 bases at V and 2 bases at J, with 17 bases between the two ends. CDR3 length: 14 amino acids. Germline values: CDR1 SGHAT, CDR2 FQNNGV.

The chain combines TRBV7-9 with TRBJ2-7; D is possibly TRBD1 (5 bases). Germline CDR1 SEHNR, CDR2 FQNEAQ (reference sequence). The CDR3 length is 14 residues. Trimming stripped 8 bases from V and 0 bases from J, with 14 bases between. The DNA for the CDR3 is TGTGCCAGCGGTCAGGGCCTGAGCTCCTACGAGCAGTACTTC. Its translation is CASGQGLSSYEQYF.

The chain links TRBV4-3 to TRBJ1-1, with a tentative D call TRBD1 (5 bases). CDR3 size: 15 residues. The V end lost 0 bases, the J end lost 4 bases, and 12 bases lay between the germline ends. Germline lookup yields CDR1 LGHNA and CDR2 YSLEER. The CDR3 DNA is TGCGCCAGCAGCCAAGATGCGGGGCTTGCCACTGAAGCTTTCTTT. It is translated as CASSQDAGLATEAFF.

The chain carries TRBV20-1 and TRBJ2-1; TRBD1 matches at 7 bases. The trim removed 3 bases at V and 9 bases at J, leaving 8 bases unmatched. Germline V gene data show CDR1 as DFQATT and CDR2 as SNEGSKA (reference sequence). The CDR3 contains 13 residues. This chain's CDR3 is CSASVQGVGEQFF. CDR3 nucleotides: TGCAGTGCTAGTGTGCAGGGGGTGGGTGAGCAGTTCTTC.

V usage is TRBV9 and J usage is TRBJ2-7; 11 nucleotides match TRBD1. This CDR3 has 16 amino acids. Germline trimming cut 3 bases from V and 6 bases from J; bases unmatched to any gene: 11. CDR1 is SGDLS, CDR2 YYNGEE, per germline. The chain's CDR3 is CASSATSGTGGAEQYF. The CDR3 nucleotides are TGTGCCAGCAGCGCGACCTCCGGGACAGGGGGAGCCGAGCAGTACTTC.

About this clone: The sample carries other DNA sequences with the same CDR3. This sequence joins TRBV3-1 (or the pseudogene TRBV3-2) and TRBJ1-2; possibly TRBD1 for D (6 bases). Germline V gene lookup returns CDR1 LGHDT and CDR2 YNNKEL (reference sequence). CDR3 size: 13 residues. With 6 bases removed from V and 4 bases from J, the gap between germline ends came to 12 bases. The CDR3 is CASSRQEGYGYTF. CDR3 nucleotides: TGTGCCAGCAGTCGACAGGAGGGCTATGGCTACACCTTC.

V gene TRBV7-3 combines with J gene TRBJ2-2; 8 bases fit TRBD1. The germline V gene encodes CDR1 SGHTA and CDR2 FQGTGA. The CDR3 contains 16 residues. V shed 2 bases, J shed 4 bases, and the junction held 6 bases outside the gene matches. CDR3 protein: CASSLQTGVGTGELFF. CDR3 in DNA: TGTGCCAGCAGCTTACAGACAGGGGTCGGCACCGGGGAGCTGTTTTTT.

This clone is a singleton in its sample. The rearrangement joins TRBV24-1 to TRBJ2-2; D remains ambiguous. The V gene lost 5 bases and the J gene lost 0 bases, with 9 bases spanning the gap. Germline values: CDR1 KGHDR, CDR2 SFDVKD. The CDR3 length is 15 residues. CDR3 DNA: TGTGCCACCAGTGGAAGGCGGTCGAACACCGGGGAGCTGTTTTTT. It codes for CATSGRRSNTGELFF.

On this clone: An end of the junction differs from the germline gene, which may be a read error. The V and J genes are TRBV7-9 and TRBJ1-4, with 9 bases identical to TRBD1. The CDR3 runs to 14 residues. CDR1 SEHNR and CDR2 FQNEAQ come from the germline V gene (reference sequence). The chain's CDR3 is CASSLAGQGSLLIF. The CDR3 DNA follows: TGTGCCAGCAGCTTAGCGGGACAGGGTTCCCTCCTGATTTTT.

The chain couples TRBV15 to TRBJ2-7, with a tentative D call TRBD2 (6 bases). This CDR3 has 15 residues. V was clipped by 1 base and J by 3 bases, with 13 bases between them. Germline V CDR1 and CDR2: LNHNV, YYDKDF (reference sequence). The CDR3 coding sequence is TGTGCCACCAGCAGAGTCCTGGAGGGATTCTACGAGCAGTACTTC. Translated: CATSRVLEGFYEQYF.

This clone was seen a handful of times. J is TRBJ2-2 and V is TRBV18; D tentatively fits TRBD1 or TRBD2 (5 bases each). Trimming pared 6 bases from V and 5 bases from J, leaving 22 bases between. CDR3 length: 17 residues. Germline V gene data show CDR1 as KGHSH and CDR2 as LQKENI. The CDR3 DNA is TGTGCCAGCTCCCATCAGGGCCCTCTTTCGGGGACCGGGGAGCTGTTTTTT. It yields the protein CASSHQGPLSGTGELFF.

The chain's CDR3 is CSASGRRALSWETQYF. The CDR3 DNA follows: TGCAGTGCTAGTGGGAGAAGGGCCCTCTCCTGGGAGACCCAGTACTTC. This chain joins TRBV20-1 and TRBJ2-5; tentative D call: TRBD2 (5 bases). With 3 bases removed from V and 5 bases from J, the gap between germline ends came to 22 bases. Germline assignment: CDR1 DFQATT and CDR2 SNEGSKA (reference sequence). The CDR3 has 16 amino acids.

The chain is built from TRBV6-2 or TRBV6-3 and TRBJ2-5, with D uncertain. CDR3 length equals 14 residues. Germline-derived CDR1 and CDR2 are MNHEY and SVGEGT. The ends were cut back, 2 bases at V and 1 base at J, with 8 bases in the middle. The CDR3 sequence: CASSYPSFQETQYF. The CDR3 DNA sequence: TGTGCCAGCAGTTACCCCAGTTTCCAAGAGACCCAGTACTTC.

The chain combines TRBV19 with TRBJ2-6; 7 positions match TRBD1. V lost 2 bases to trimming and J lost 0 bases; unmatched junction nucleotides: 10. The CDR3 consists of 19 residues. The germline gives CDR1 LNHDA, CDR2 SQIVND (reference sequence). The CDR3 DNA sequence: TGTGCCAGTAGTATACTGGGACAGCACACCCTCTCTGGGGCCAACGTCCTGACTTTC. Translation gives CASSILGQHTLSGANVLTF.

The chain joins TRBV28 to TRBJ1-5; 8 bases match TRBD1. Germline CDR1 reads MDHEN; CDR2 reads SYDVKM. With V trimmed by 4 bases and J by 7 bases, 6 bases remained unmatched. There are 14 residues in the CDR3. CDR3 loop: CASSSLQGGQPQHF. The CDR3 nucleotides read TGTGCCAGCAGTTCCCTACAGGGGGGCCAGCCCCAGCATTTT.

As DNA, the CDR3 is TGCGCCAGCAGCTTCTTAGGGTACCGGGACAGGGGCACAGATACGCAGTATTTT. This gives the protein CASSFLGYRDRGTDTQYF. This chain connects TRBV5-1 to TRBJ2-3; 9 nucleotides align to TRBD1. Trimming cost V 2 bases and J 1 base; bases outside gene matches: 11. Germline values: CDR1 SGHRS, CDR2 YFSETQ. The length of the CDR3 is 18 residues.

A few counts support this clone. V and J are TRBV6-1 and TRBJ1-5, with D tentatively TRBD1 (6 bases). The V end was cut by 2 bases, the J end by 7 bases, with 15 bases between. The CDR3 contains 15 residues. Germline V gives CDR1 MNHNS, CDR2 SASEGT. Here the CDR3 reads CASSEQGTWGQPQHF. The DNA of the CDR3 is TGTGCCAGCAGTGAACAGGGGACCTGGGGGCAGCCCCAGCATTTT.

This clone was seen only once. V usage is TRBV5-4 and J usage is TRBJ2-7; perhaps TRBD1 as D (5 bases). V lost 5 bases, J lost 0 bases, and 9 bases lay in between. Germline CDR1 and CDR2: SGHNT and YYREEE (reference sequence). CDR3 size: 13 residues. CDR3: CASRFDSSYEQYF. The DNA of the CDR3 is TGTGCCAGCAGGTTTGACAGCTCCTACGAGCAGTACTTC.

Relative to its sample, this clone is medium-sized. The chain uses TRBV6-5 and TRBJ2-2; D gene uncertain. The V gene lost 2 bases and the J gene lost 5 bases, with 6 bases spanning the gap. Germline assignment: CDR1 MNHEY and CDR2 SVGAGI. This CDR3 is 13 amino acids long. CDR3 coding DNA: TGTGCCAGCAGTTACCAGGCTACCGGGGAGCTGTTTTTT. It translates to CASSYQATGELFF.

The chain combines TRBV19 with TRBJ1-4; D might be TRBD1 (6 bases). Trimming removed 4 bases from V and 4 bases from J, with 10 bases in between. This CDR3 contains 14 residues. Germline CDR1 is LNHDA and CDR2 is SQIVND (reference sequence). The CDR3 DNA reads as TGTGCCAGTAGTACCGACAGGCGTAATGAAAAACTGTTTTTT. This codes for CASSTDRRNEKLFF.

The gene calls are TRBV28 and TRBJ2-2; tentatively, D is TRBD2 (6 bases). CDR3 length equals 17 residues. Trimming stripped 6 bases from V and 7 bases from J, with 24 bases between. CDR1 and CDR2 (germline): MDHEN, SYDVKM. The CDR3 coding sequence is TGTGCCAGCAGCGCCCGGGTGTTCGGGAGAGAGGTCGGGGAGCTGTTTTTT. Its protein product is CASSARVFGREVGELFF.